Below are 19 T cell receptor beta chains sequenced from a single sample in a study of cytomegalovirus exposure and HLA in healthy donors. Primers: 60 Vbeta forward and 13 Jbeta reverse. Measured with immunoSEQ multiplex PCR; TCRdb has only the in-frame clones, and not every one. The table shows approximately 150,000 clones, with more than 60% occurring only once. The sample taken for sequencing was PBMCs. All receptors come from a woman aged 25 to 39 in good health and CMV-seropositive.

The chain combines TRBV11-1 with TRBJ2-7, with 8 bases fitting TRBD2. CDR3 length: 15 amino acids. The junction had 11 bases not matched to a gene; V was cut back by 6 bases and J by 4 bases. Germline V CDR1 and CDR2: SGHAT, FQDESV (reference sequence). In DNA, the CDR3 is TGTGCCAGCAGTTTTACTAGCGGCGGGTATTACGAGCAGTACTTC. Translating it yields CASSFTSGGYYEQYF.

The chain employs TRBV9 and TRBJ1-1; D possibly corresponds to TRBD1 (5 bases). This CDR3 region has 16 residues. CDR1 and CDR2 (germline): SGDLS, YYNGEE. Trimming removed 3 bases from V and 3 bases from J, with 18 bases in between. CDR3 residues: CASSGSWGPGDTEAFF. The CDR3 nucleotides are TGTGCCAGCAGCGGTAGTTGGGGTCCGGGGGACACTGAAGCTTTCTTT.

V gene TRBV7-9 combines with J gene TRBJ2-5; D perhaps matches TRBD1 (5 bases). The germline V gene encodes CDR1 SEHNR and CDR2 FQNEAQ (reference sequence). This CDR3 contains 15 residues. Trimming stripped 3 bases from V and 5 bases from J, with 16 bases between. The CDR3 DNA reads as TGTGCCAGCAGCTTTGGGGCAGTAACCCTGGAGACCCAGTACTTC. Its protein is CASSFGAVTLETQYF.

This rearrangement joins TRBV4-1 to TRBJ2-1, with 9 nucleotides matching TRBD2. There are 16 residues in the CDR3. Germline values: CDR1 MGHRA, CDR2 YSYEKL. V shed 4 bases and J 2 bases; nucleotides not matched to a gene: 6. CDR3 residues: CASSPSGNGAYNEQFF. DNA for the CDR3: TGCGCCAGCAGCCCTAGCGGGAATGGGGCCTACAATGAGCAGTTCTTC.

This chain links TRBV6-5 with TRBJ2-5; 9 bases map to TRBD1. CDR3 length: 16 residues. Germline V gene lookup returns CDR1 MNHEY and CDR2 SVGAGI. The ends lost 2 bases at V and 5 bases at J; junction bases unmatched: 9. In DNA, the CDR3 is TGTGCCAGCAGTTACGGAGTCGGGACAGGGAAGGAGACCCAGTACTTC. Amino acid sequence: CASSYGVGTGKETQYF.

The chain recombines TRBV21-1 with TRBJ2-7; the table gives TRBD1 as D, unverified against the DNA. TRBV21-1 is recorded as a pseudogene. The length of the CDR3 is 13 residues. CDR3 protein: CASSISQSYEQYF. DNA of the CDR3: TGTGCCAGCAGCATTTCACAGAGCTACGAGCAGTACTTC.

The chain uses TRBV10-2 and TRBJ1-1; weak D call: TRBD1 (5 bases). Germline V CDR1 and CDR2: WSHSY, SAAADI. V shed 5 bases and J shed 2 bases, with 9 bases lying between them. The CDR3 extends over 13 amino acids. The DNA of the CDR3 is TGCGCCAGCAGTTGGCAGGGAAACACTGAAGCTTTCTTT. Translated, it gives CASSWQGNTEAFF.

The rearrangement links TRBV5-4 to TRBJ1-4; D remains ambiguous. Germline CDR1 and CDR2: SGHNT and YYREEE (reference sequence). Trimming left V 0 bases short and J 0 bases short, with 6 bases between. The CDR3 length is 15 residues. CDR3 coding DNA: TGTGCCAGCAGCTTGGGGGCTGCAACTAATGAAAAACTGTTTTTT. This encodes CASSLGAATNEKLFF.

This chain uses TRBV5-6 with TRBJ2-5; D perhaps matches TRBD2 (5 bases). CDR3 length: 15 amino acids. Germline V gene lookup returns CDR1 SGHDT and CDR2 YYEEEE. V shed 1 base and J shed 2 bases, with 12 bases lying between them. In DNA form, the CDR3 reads TGTGCCAGCAGCTTGCCTAGCTCCCCTCAAGAGACCCAGTACTTC. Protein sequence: CASSLPSSPQETQYF.

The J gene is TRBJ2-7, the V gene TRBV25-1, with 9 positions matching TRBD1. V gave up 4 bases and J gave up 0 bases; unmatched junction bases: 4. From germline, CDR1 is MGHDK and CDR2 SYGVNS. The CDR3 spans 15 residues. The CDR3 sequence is CASSGRTGASYEQYF. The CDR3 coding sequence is TGTGCCAGCAGTGGACGGACAGGGGCCTCCTACGAGCAGTACTTC.

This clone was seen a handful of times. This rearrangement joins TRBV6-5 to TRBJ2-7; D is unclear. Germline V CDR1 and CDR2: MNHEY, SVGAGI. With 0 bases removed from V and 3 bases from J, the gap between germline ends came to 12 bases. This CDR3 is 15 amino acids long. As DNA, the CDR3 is TGTGCCAGCAGTTACTCGAGCGTCCCCCACTACGAGCAGTACTTC. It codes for CASSYSSVPHYEQYF.

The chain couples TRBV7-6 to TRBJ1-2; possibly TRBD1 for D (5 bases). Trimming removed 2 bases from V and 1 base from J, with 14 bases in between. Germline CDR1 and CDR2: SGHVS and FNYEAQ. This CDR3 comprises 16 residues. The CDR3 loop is CASSLTTGADNYGYTF. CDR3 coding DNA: TGTGCCAGCAGCTTAACCACTGGGGCAGATAACTATGGCTACACCTTC.

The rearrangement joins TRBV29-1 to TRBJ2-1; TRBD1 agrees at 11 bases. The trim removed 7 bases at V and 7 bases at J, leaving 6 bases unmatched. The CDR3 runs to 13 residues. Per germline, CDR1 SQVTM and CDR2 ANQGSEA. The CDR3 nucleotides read TGCAGCGCTGGACAGGGGGCGCGTAATGAGCAGTTCTTC. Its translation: CSAGQGARNEQFF.

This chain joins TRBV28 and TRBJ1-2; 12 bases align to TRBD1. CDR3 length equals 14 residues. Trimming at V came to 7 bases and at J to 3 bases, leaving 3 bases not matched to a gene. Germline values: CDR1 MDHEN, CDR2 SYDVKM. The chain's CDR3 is CASKGTGGHYGYTF. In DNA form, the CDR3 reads TGTGCCAGCAAGGGGACAGGGGGCCACTATGGCTACACCTTC.

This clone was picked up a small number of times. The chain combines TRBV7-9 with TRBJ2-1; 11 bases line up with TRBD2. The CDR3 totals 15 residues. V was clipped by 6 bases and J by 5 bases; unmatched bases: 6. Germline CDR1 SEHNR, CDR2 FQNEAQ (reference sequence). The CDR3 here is CASSVSGREDNEQFF. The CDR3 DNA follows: TGTGCCAGCAGTGTTAGCGGGAGGGAGGACAATGAGCAGTTCTTC.

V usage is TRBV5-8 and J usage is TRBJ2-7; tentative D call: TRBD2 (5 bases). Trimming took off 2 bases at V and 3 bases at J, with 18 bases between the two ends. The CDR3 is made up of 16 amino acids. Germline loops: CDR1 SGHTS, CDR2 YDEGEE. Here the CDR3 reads CASSLDLSPGVYEQYF. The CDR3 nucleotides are TGTGCCAGCAGCTTAGACCTATCTCCCGGGGTCTACGAGCAGTACTTC. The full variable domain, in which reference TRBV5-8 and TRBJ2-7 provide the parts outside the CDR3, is EAGVTQSPTHLIKTRGQQATLRCSPISGHTSVYWYQQALGLGLQFLLWYDEGEERNRGNFPPRFSGRQFPNYSSELNVNALELEDSALYLCASSLDLSPGVYEQYFGPGTRLTVT.

The CDR3 loop is CASSSGTGAFQETQYF. The CDR3 DNA sequence: TGTGCCAGCAGCAGCGGGACAGGAGCCTTCCAAGAGACCCAGTACTTC. J is TRBJ2-5 and V is TRBV7-2, with D possibly matching TRBD1 (8 bases). The V gene's germline CDR1 is SGHTA and CDR2 FQGNSA. Trimming shortened V by 5 bases and J by 1 base, and 17 bases separated the two germline ends. The CDR3 extends over 16 amino acids.

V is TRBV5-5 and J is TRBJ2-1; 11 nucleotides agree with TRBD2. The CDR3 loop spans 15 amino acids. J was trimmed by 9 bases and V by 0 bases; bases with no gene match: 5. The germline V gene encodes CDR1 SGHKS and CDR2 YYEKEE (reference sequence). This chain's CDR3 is CASSLGTSGHGEQFF. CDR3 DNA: TGTGCCAGCAGCTTGGGGACTAGCGGGCATGGTGAGCAGTTCTTC.

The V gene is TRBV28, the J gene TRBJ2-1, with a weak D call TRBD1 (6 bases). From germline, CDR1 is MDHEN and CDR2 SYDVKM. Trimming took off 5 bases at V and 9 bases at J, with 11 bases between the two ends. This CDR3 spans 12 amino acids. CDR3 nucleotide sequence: TGTGCCAGCAGTGCGAGAGGGGGTGAGCAGTTCTTC. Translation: CASSARGGEQFF.